A single sample is the source of the 30 T cell receptor beta chains below, sequenced in a study of cytomegalovirus exposure and HLA in healthy donors. In the PCR, 60 Vbeta and 13 Jbeta primers were used. Some clones are missing from TCRdb's copy, which holds only in-frame ones; the method was immunoSEQ multiplex PCR. The sample shows 200,000 or so clones, over 70% of them seen only once. The sequenced sample was PBMCs. These receptors came from a man between 50 and 59 years old in good health and CMV-seronegative.

The chain has TRBV19 and TRBJ2-2; D might be TRBD2 (5 bases). The germline V and J ends were trimmed by 9 bases and 7 bases, with 12 bases remaining between them. This CDR3 has 12 amino acids. The V gene's germline CDR1 is LNHDA and CDR2 SQIVND (reference sequence). The CDR3 nucleotides are TGTGCCAGCCGGGAACCGGACGGGGAGCTGTTTTTT. Protein product: CASREPDGELFF. The variable domain in full, completed from reference TRBV19 and TRBJ2-2, reads DGGITQSPKYLFRKEGQNVTLSCEQNLNHDAMYWYRQDPGQGLRLIYYSQIVNDFQKGDIAEGYSVSREKKESFPLTVTSAQKNPTAFYLCASREPDGELFFGEGSRLTVL.

The chain uses TRBV29-1 and TRBJ2-5, with a weak D call TRBD1 (6 bases). Trimming took 4 bases from V and 1 from J, leaving 13 bases between them. The CDR3 is made up of 14 amino acids. Germline CDR1 and CDR2: SQVTM and ANQGSEA. The CDR3: CSVGYRDTQETQYF. The DNA for the CDR3 is TGCAGCGTTGGATACCGGGACACCCAAGAGACCCAGTACTTC.

As concerns this clone: A junction end diverges from the germline sequence, so it may reflect a read error. The chain employs TRBV7-9 and TRBJ2-5; 7 bases are a match to TRBD2. The CDR3 is 15 residues long. Germline loops: CDR1 SEHNR, CDR2 FQNEAQ (reference sequence). The CDR3 spells CSSSPTGGGQETQYF. In DNA form, the CDR3 reads TGTTCCAGCAGCCCGACGGGGGGTGGGCAAGAGACCCAGTACTTC.

This rearrangement joins TRBV13 to TRBJ2-1; D possibly corresponds to TRBD2 (5 bases). The CDR3 length is 12 residues. Looked up from germline, CDR1 is PRHDT and CDR2 is FYEKMQ (reference sequence). V lost 7 bases to trimming and J lost 10 bases, with 14 bases between them. The CDR3 bases are TGTGCCAGCAACATCGGGAAAAGGGAGCAGTTCTTC. It yields the protein CASNIGKREQFF.

This clone was seen only a few times. The V and J genes are TRBV5-4 and TRBJ1-2, with a weak D call TRBD1 (6 bases). This CDR3 is 16 amino acids long. With 3 bases removed from V and 0 bases from J, the gap between germline ends came to 15 bases. From germline, CDR1 is SGHNT and CDR2 YYREEE (reference sequence). CDR3 protein: CASSSGTPNANYGYTF. CDR3 nucleotide sequence: TGTGCCAGCAGCTCCGGGACACCTAACGCTAACTATGGCTACACCTTC.

The rearrangement links TRBV7-2 to TRBJ2-1; a possible D gene is TRBD1 (5 bases). Trimming stripped 8 bases from V and 5 bases from J, with 16 bases between. Germline lookup yields CDR1 SGHTA and CDR2 FQGNSA. This CDR3 has 14 residues. Here the CDR3 reads CASPAAGQDNEQFF. The CDR3 nucleotides are TGTGCCAGCCCCGCCGCAGGGCAGGACAATGAGCAGTTCTTC.

The genes are TRBV13 and TRBJ2-1; 9 bases line up with TRBD2. J gave up 2 bases and V 5 bases, and 4 bases lay outside the gene matches. Germline CDR1 reads PRHDT; CDR2 reads FYEKMQ (reference sequence). The CDR3 contains 15 residues. The chain's CDR3 is CASSPSGGPYNEQFF. The CDR3 region has the DNA TGTGCCAGCAGCCCAAGCGGGGGGCCCTACAATGAGCAGTTCTTC.

The CDR3 here is CASSLSHSYTEAFF. The CDR3 region has the DNA TGTGCCAGCAGCTTAAGTCACAGTTACACTGAAGCTTTCTTT. J is TRBJ1-1 and V is TRBV7-2; D is ambiguous. The CDR3 is 14 residues long. Per the germline V gene, CDR1 is SGHTA and CDR2 is FQGNSA. V was trimmed by 2 bases and J by 3 bases, leaving 10 bases between them.

The chain joins TRBV21-1 to TRBJ2-1; TRBD1 was called by the table and not checked on the DNA. TRBV21-1 is listed as a pseudogene. The CDR3 contains 17 residues. The CDR3 reads CASSRWTLGQGSNEQFF. CDR3 DNA sequence: TGTGCCAGCAGCAGATGGACCTTGGGACAGGGAAGCAATGAGCAGTTCTTC.

Of note for this clone: Mismatch with germline at one junction end may stem from a read error. The chain combines TRBV29-1 with TRBJ2-1; D call uncertain. CDR3 length: 13 amino acids. CDR1 is SQVTM, CDR2 ANQGSEA, per germline. The chain's CDR3 is CSVPVVSFNEQFF. DNA for the CDR3: TGCAGCGTTCCGGTGGTTTCCTTCAATGAGCAGTTCTTC.

The chain employs TRBV5-1 and TRBJ1-1; D is unresolved. Trimming left V 3 bases short and J 0 bases short, with 6 bases between. Germline V gives CDR1 SGHRS, CDR2 YFSETQ. The length of the CDR3 is 13 residues. CDR3 in amino acids: CASSWTMNTEAFF. In DNA, the CDR3 is TGCGCCAGCAGCTGGACTATGAACACTGAAGCTTTCTTT.

The rearrangement uses TRBV7-2 and TRBJ1-3; D unresolved. V dropped 5 bases and J dropped 1 base, with 9 bases sitting between them. Germline CDR1 SGHTA, CDR2 FQGNSA. The CDR3 is 14 amino acids. CDR3 in amino acids: CASSLPASGNTIYF. In DNA, the CDR3 is TGTGCCAGCAGCCTCCCAGCGTCTGGAAACACCATATATTTT.

On this clone itself: Its ends do not fully match the called genes, so a read error is possible. CDR3 in DNA: TGTTCCAGCAGGGGACAGGACTATGGCTACACCTTC. Translation gives CSSRGQDYGYTF. This rearrangement joins TRBV7-9 to TRBJ1-2; 8 nucleotides line up with TRBD1. CDR3 size: 12 residues. In germline, CDR1 is SEHNR, CDR2 FQNEAQ (reference sequence).

Details on this clone: In the same sample, other DNA sequences code for this CDR3. The genes are TRBV2 and TRBJ1-1, with 9 bases matching TRBD1. V trimming: 6 bases; J trimming: 2 bases; junction bases outside the gene matches: 4. Germline values: CDR1 SNHLY, CDR2 FYNNEI. The CDR3 consists of 14 residues. CDR3 amino acids: CASRGQGHNTEAFF. For the CDR3, the DNA is TGTGCCAGCAGAGGACAGGGGCATAACACTGAAGCTTTCTTT.

Of note for this clone: No DNA is shown, since the ends of the CDR3 on it are uncertain; the CDR3 is the one TCRdb lists. V and J are TRBV7-9 and TRBJ2-5; the D call of TRBD1 is as the table states it, not checked on the DNA. Germline V lookup: CDR1 SEHNR, CDR2 FQNEAQ (reference sequence). Counting both end residues, the CDR3 totals 13 amino acids. The CDR3 loop reads CASSFGQGETQYF.

The V call is TRBV7-9, the J call TRBJ1-1; TRBD1 is a possible D gene (6 bases). Germline V gives CDR1 SEHNR, CDR2 FQNEAQ (reference sequence). V gave up 7 bases and J gave up 1 base, with 19 bases separating them. The CDR3 has 16 amino acids. The CDR3 spells CASNSERGGANTEAFF. For the CDR3, the DNA is TGTGCCAGCAATTCCGAAAGGGGGGGGGCGAACACTGAAGCTTTCTTT.

The rearrangement links TRBV7-2 to TRBJ2-1, with a weak D call TRBD1 (6 bases). Germline V gene data show CDR1 as SGHTA and CDR2 as FQGNSA. Deletions cut 4 bases from V and 3 bases from J, with 16 bases between. The CDR3 has 16 amino acids. CDR3 bases: TGTGCCAGCAGCTCGCCCCCGGGACACATCTACAATGAGCAGTTCTTC. Translating it yields CASSSPPGHIYNEQFF. Variable domain in full (rest from reference TRBV7-2 and TRBJ2-1): GAGVSQSPSNKVTEKGKDVELRCDPISGHTALYWYRQSLGQGLEFLIYFQGNSAPDKSGLPSDRFSAERTGGSVSTLTIQRTQQEDSAVYLCASSSPPGHIYNEQFFGPGTRLTVL.

The chain links TRBV18 to TRBJ1-1, with a tentative D call TRBD1 (5 bases). V was trimmed by 3 bases and J by 2 bases, leaving 13 bases between them. The CDR3 extends over 15 amino acids. CDR1 is KGHSH, CDR2 LQKENI, per germline. The CDR3 DNA follows: TGTGCCAGCTCACCCCCCCGGGGGGGTAACACTGAAGCTTTCTTT. It yields the protein CASSPPRGGNTEAFF.

This clone has only a few counts. This chain connects TRBV4-2 to TRBJ2-7, with 15 bases matching TRBD2. Trimming at V came to 4 bases and at J to 0 bases, leaving 13 bases not matched to a gene. The CDR3 sequence is 20 residues long. Germline-derived CDR1 and CDR2 are LGHNA and YNFKEQ. CDR3 bases: TGTGCCAGCAGCCGACCCCCCGGGACTAGCGGGGGGTTTTTCTCCTACGAGCAGTACTTC. Its protein is CASSRPPGTSGGFFSYEQYF.

With regard to this clone: An end of the junction does not agree with germline; a read error may underlie this. The CDR3 protein is CSSSRARGAYQETQYF. For the CDR3, the DNA is TGTTCCAGCAGCCGGGCGCGGGGCGCGTACCAAGAGACCCAGTACTTC. The V and J genes are TRBV7-9 and TRBJ2-5; perhaps TRBD2 as D (6 bases). CDR1 and CDR2 (germline): SEHNR, FQNEAQ (reference sequence). The CDR3 is made up of 16 amino acids.

J is TRBJ1-2 and V is TRBV28, with TRBD1 matching over 7 bases. This CDR3 comprises 12 residues. Germline V lookup: CDR1 MDHEN, CDR2 SYDVKM. The ends lost 6 bases at V and 7 bases at J; junction bases unmatched: 5. The CDR3 region has the DNA TGTGCCAGCAGGAAGGGGGCCGGTGGCTACACCTTC. It encodes CASRKGAGGYTF.

The J gene is TRBJ1-1, the V gene TRBV14; D is uncertain. V was trimmed by 4 bases and J by 2 bases, leaving 5 bases between them. CDR3 length: 12 residues. From germline, CDR1 is SGHDN and CDR2 FVKESK. This CDR3 is CASSPRNTEAFF. The CDR3 DNA reads TGTGCCAGCAGCCCGAGAAACACTGAAGCTTTCTTT. The full variable domain, rest sourced from reference TRBV14 and TRBJ1-1, is EAGVTQFPSHSVIEKGQTVTLRCDPISGHDNLYWYRRVMGKEIKFLLHFVKESKQDESGMPNNRFLAERTGGTYSTLKVQPAELEDSGVYFCASSPRNTEAFFGQGTRLTVV.

This chain connects TRBV20-1 to TRBJ1-2, with D unresolved. The CDR3 has 11 amino acids. The V end lost 0 bases, the J end lost 8 bases, and 7 bases lay between the germline ends. The V gene's germline CDR1 is DFQATT and CDR2 SNEGSKA (reference sequence). The CDR3 reads CSARDGMGYTF. CDR3 nucleotide sequence: TGCAGTGCTAGAGATGGCATGGGCTACACCTTC.

This clone was detected once. In nucleotides, the CDR3 is TGTGCCAGCAGCTTTTTCATCTCCTACGAGCAGTACTTC. Amino acid sequence: CASSFFISYEQYF. The chain carries TRBV11-2 and TRBJ2-7; no reliable D call. This CDR3 comprises 13 residues. Germline CDR1 reads SGHAT; CDR2 reads FQNNGV. Between the trimmed V and J ends, which lost 3 bases and 0 bases, there was a span of 6 bases.

The V call is TRBV30, the J call TRBJ2-2, with TRBD2 matching 7 bases. The germline gives CDR1 GTSNPN, CDR2 SVGIG (reference sequence). The J segment lost 4 bases and the V segment lost 1 base, leaving 3 bases of the junction unmatched. CDR3 length equals 14 residues. CDR3 coding DNA: TGTGCCTGGAGTGCGGGAGGCATCACCGGGGAGCTGTTTTTT. Translation gives CAWSAGGITGELFF.

The chain is built from TRBV13 and TRBJ2-1; D ambiguous. This CDR3 spans 15 amino acids. With 0 bases removed from V and 0 bases from J, the gap between germline ends came to 6 bases. Germline V CDR1 and CDR2: PRHDT, FYEKMQ (reference sequence). The CDR3 DNA follows: TGTGCCAGCAGCTTAGGCCTTAGCTCCTACAATGAGCAGTTCTTC. Protein product: CASSLGLSSYNEQFF.

The chain links TRBV6-5 to TRBJ2-7; 10 positions agree with TRBD2. Germline lookup yields CDR1 MNHEY and CDR2 SVGAGI. V gave up 0 bases and J gave up 1 base; unmatched junction bases: 3. This CDR3 contains 16 residues. Here the CDR3 reads CASSYSTTSGSYEQYF. CDR3 bases: TGTGCCAGCAGTTACTCGACGACTAGCGGGTCCTACGAGCAGTACTTC.

The rearrangement joins TRBV15 to TRBJ2-7; tentatively, D is TRBD2 (7 bases). With 3 bases removed from V and 3 bases from J, the gap between germline ends came to 18 bases. There are 16 residues in the CDR3. Germline V gives CDR1 LNHNV, CDR2 YYDKDF (reference sequence). DNA for the CDR3: TGTGCCACCAGCAGGGGCGGGGGCGGGGTCCGCTACGAGCAGTACTTC. The encoded protein is CATSRGGGGVRYEQYF. Based on the CDR3 plus reference TRBV15 and TRBJ2-7, the full variable domain is DAMVIQNPRYQVTQFGKPVTLSCSQTLNHNVMYWYQQKSSQAPKLLFHYYDKDFNNEADTPDNFQSRRPNTSFCFLDIRSPGLGDTAMYLCATSRGGGGVRYEQYFGPGTRLTVT.

This clone appeared a few times. The chain links TRBV5-4 to TRBJ2-5, with 8 positions matching TRBD1. V lost 5 bases, J lost 4 bases, and 10 bases stayed unmatched. The germline V gene has CDR1 SGHNT and CDR2 YYREEE (reference sequence). The CDR3 sequence is 15 residues long. The CDR3 sequence: CASSPKHTGGETQYF. CDR3 in DNA: TGTGCCAGCAGTCCCAAACACACAGGGGGAGAGACCCAGTACTTC.

The chain couples TRBV11-2 to TRBJ1-2; no clear D gene. Germline CDR1 reads SGHAT; CDR2 reads FQNNGV. V lost 1 base and J 4 bases, leaving 7 bases between the germline ends. This CDR3 has 13 amino acids. CDR3 bases: TGTGCCAGCAGCTTAGGTTACAGCTATGGCTACACCTTC. Amino acid sequence: CASSLGYSYGYTF.